These T cell receptor beta chains were read from a single sample in a study of Graves' ophthalmopathy and Graves' hyperthyroidism. TCRdb re-derived calls from the multiplex PCR reads in MiXCR, one entry per CDR3 protein. The sample yields 300,000 or so distinct CDR3 sequences, about a sixth seen once. The sequencing sample was made of peripheral blood. These receptors all stem from an adult man with Graves' ophthalmopathy. The CDR3 runs from the conserved cysteine through the conserved F or W. Fields, in order: D gene, J gene, V gene, clone size, CDR3 DNA, CDR3 protein. The D gene is left open where the match is weak. Only part of the rows carry a size: once, few, many, or a class if the clone is expanded.

>TRBD1|TRBJ2-7|TRBV19|many
TGTGCCAGCAGTCTCGCCGACAGGGGACTCTCCTACGAGCAGTACTTC
CASSLADRGLSYEQYF
>-|TRBJ2-6|TRBV12-3/TRBV12-4|many
TGTGCCAGCTTTCTTTCTGGGGCCAACGTCCTGACTTTC
CASFLSGANVLTF
>TRBD1|TRBJ1-6|TRBV2|-
TGTGCCAGCAGTGTAGGCCAGGGGGACAGCTCCTATAATTCACCCCTCCACTTT
CASSVGQGDSSYNSPLHF
>-|TRBJ1-5|TRBV29-1|many
TGCAGCGTTGAAGTAGGGGCCAATCAGCCCCAGCATTTT
CSVEVGANQPQHF
>-|TRBJ1-3|TRBV4-1|many
TGCGCCAGCAGCCCGGACGGGGGGATAGCAAACACCATATATTTT
CASSPDGGIANTIYF
>-|TRBJ1-5|TRBV28|-
TGTGCCAGCAGTCTCCGAGGGTATCAGCCCCAGCCTTTT
CASSLRGYQPQPF
>-|TRBJ2-7|TRBV2|many
TGTGCCAGCAGTGAAGATGTCTCCTACGAGCAGTACTTC
CASSEDVSYEQYF
>-|TRBJ2-5|TRBV6-1|-
TGTGCCAGCACCCCGTTCAAAAGGGACGAAGAGACCCAGTACTTC
CASTPFKRDEETQYF
>TRBD1|TRBJ1-5|TRBV19|many
TGTGCCAGTAGTTCACAGGGGATGGGGCAGCCCCAGCATTTT
CASSSQGMGQPQHF
>-|TRBJ2-5|TRBV3-1|few
TGTGCCAGCAGCCAATCGGAGGGAGAGACCCAGTACTTC
CASSQSEGETQYF
>-|TRBJ1-6|TRBV28|-
TGTGCCAGCAGTTTAGGAAGGGTCTATAATTCACCCCTCCACTTT
CASSLGRVYNSPLHF
>-|TRBJ1-6|TRBV30|many
TGTGCCTGGAGGGAGGTTGGAGCCTATAATTCACCCCTCCACTTT
CAWREVGAYNSPLHF
>-|TRBJ1-2|TRBV6-5|-
TGTGCCAGCAGTTTCGGGATAGCTCGGAACTATGGCTACAGCTTC
CASSFGIARNYGYSF
>-|TRBJ1-1|TRBV30|many
TGTGCCTGGATCCTAACGGTTAACACTGAAGCTTTCTTT
CAWILTVNTEAFF
>-|TRBJ1-1|TRBV19|many
TGTGCCAGTAGTCGCGGCAGTCGGACTGAAGCTTTCTTT
CASSRGSRTEAFF
>-|TRBJ1-1|TRBV19|many
TGTGCCAGTAGTATGGGAGGGATTTGGAACACTGAAGCTTTCTTT
CASSMGGIWNTEAFF
>-|TRBJ2-2|TRBV6-2/TRBV6-3|many
TGTGCCGGCAGCCCCACCGGGACCATGAACACCGGGGAGCTGTTTTTT
CAGSPTGTMNTGELFF
>TRBD1|TRBJ2-7|TRBV11-2|many
TGTGCCAGCAGCAAGAGGGACAGGGGGCAGAGGGAGCAGTACTTC
CASSKRDRGQREQYF
>-|TRBJ2-7|TRBV30|many
TGTGCCTGGAGCCGCTTGGGGGACGAGCAGTACTTC
CAWSRLGDEQYF
>TRBD1|TRBJ2-7|TRBV15|many
TGTGCCACCAGCAGGGGGACAGGGATCTCCTACGAGCAGTACTTC
CATSRGTGISYEQYF
>TRBD2|TRBJ2-7|TRBV20-1|few
TGCAGTGCTTCTAGCGGGAGTAAATTCTACGAGCAGTACTTC
CSASSGSKFYEQYF
>TRBD1|TRBJ2-5|TRBV5-1|many
TGCGCCAGCAGCACCGGGACAGGGGTTTGGGAGACCCAGTACTTC
CASSTGTGVWETQYF
>TRBD1|TRBJ1-1|TRBV7-9|many
TGTGCCAGCAGCTTCTTAGACAGGGGTGGCACTGAAGCTTTCTTT
CASSFLDRGGTEAFF
>TRBD1|TRBJ1-2|TRBV20-1|many
TGCAGTGTCCCGACAGGGGCCTATGGCTACACCTTC
CSVPTGAYGYTF
>TRBD2|TRBJ2-5|TRBV20-1|few
TGCAGTGCCAAGACTAGCGGGAGCCAAGAGACCCAGTACTTC
CSAKTSGSQETQYF
>TRBD1|TRBJ1-1|TRBV7-2|-
TGTGCCAGCAGCTTCACAGGGGAGGACACTGAAGCTTTCTTT
CASSFTGEDTEAFF
>-|TRBJ1-1|TRBV6-2/TRBV6-3|many
TGTGCCAGCAGACCGTACCACACTGAAGCTTTCTTT
CASRPYHTEAFF
>TRBD1|TRBJ1-6|TRBV3-1|many
TGTGCCAGCAGCCTCATGGACAGGGGGCAATCACCCCTCCACTTT
CASSLMDRGQSPLHF
>TRBD1|TRBJ1-2|TRBV11-1|-
TGTGCCAGCAGCTCGAGAACAGGGGGCCACCTTCCTAACTATGGCTACACCTTC
CASSSRTGGHLPNYGYTF
>-|TRBJ2-7|TRBV6-5|many
TGTGCCAGCAGTACTAGACTAGACAGGGAGGAGCAGTACTTC
CASSTRLDREEQYF
>TRBD2|TRBJ2-5|TRBV4-2|many
TGTGCCAGCAGCCCCGAGCGGGGGAGAGTAGAGACCCAGTACTTC
CASSPERGRVETQYF